This T cell receptor (beta chain) was captured in a study of T cells after yellow fever vaccination. Across the whole study: The fractions with low cell numbers were processed using SMART-Seq v4 Ultra Low Input.

Trimming took 3 bases from V and 2 from J, leaving 16 bases between them. Germline CDR1 LGHNA, CDR2 YSLEER. This CDR3 comprises 17 residues. Many counts were recorded for this clonotype. Antigen unknown. Notes on the study in general: The study re-detected most primary-vaccination clones after the booster (nearly 97% CD4, 88% CD8). The secondary T-cell response peaked on day 5, not day 15, but was weaker.

Synthesis of TCR cDNA relied on 5'RACE template switching, which attached a universal primer site and UMIs. TCRdb redid the calling of the 5' RACE reads with MiXCR, one entry per CDR3 protein. The table records about 120,000 distinct CDR3 sequences, 7.2% of them present only once. V gene TRBV4-3 combines with J gene TRBJ2-2, with D perhaps TRBD1 (5 bases). Here the sequenced sample was CD4+ T cells sorted from PBMCs, taken 45 days after the first yellow fever vaccination. This TCR derives from a man between 18 and 29 years old who received the YFV17D yellow fever vaccine. The CDR3 DNA sequence: TGCGCCAGCAGCCATAAGAAAGGGGAACAAAACACCGGGGAGCTGTTTTTT. Protein sequence: CASSHKKGEQNTGELFF.